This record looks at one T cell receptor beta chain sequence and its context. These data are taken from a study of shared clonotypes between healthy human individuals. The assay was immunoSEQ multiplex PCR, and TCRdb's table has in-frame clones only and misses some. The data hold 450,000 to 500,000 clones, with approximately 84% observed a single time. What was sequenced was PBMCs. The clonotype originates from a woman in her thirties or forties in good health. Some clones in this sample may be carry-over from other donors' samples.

The CDR3 coding sequence is TGTGCCAGCACCCGTGAGGGGCATTCTGAAGCTTTCTTT. Protein product: CASTREGHSEAFF. The rearrangement uses TRBV2 and TRBJ1-1; D possibly corresponds to TRBD1 (5 bases). CDR3 length: 13 amino acids. The germline V and J ends were trimmed by 7 bases and 6 bases, with 15 bases remaining between them. Germline values: CDR1 SNHLY, CDR2 FYNNEI.